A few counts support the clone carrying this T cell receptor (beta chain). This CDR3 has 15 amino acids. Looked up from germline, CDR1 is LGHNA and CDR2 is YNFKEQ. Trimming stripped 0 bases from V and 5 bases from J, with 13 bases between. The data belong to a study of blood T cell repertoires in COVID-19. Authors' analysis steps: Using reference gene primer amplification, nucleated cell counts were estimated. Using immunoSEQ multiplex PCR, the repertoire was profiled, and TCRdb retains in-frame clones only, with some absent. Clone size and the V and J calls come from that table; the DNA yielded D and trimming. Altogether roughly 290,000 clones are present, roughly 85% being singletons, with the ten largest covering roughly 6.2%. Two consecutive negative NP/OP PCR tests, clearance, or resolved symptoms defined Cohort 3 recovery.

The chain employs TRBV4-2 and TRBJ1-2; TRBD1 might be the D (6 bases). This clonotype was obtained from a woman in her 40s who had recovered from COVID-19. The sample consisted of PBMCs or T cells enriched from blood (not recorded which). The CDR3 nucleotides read TGTGCCAGCAGCCAAGATAGGCAAGGGGGATATGGCTACACCTTC. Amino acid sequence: CASSQDRQGGYGYTF.